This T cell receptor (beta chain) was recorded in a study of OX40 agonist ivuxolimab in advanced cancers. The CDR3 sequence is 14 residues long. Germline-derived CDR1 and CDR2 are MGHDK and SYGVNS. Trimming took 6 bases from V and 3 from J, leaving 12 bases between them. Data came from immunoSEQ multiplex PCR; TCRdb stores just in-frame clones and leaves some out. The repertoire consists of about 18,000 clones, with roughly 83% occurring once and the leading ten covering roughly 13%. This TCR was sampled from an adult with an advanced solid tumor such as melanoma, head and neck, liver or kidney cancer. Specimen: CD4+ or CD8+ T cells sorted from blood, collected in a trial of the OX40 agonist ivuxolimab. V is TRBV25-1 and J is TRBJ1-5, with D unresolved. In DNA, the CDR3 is TGTGCCAGCAGCTTGCCAGGATTCAATCAGCCCCAGCATTTT. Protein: CASSLPGFNQPQHF.